The sequence of this TCR beta chain was determined in a study of blood T cell repertoires in COVID-19 (TCRdb year 2020). About the investigation overall: Collaborator samples came from the United States, Italy and Spain and covered acute and convalescent phases of COVID-19. The material from the prospective study consisted of cDNA or gDNA derived from T cells, B-cell-depleted T cells, or PBMCs. The dataset comprised deeply sampled blood TCRbeta repertoires from subjects exposed to, actively infected with, or recovered from COVID-19. The repertoires were released in a freely available public database meant as a resource for research on the immune response to SARS-CoV-2. Samples came from the ongoing ImmuneRACE study (first 160 participants) plus 1,254 subjects from 6 global collaborators. Sample metadata almost always included a de-identified subject ID, COVID-19 status, age in years and sex. HLA class I and class II types, where available, came from metadata supplied by the sample provider rather than from assay-based typing. General study outcomes and caveats: The quantity of clinical and demographic metadata differed by source and by participant and was supplied without curation.

Whole blood was collected in K2EDTA tubes by collaborating institutions according to the institutions' own protocols. Collaborator samples were shipped for TCRbeta analysis as frozen whole blood, isolated PBMCs, or DNA extracted from either sample type. TCRbeta CDR3 regions were amplified from genomic DNA by means of the immunoSEQ Assay, a bias-controlled multiplex PCR. The authors' analysis ran thus. The number of nucleated cells in each sample was estimated by amplification of reference gene primers within the assay. To quantify the absolute abundance of each unique TCRbeta CDR3 rearrangement, sequence reads were collapsed and filtered. For each sample, productive Simpson clonality was calculated by taking the square root of Simpson's diversity index across productive rearrangements. The immuneACCESS repertoire file appears here via TCRdb, limited to in-frame rearrangements. These files lack a portion of the clones; in checked studies, under half of the deficit traces to unresolved V genes, and the cause of the others is not known. That table furnishes V, J and clone size, whereas the DNA furnished D and trimming. For this sample there are 55,000 to 80,000 clones; over 80% appear just once. Clones ranked in the top ten supply 2% to 2.5% of the sample.

In the case of this clone: The antigen this receptor binds is unknown. Base qualities were left out, and no much larger clone turns up one base away. The same CDR3 arises from other DNA sequences in this sample as well.

Trimming costs V 0 bases and J 3 bases, and their ends lie 10 bases apart. The CDR3 starts with the cysteine, ends with the phenylalanine, and has 14 residues. Only the CDR3 DNA stays, 42 bases, in frame from base 1. The CDR1 and CDR2 encoded by the germline V gene are SGHRS and YFSETQ. The rearrangement combines TRBV5-1 with TRBJ2-7, and TRBD2 may be the D gene, going by 6 matching bases. Sequenced input: peripheral blood. The source is a human donor in a cohort sampled during active COVID-19. The nucleotides read TGCGCCAGCAGCTTGGGAGCGGGTAGCTACGAGCAGTACTTC. Protein translation: CASSLGAGSYEQYF.